A single sample gave rise to the 8 T cell receptor beta chains below, sequenced in a study of cytomegalovirus exposure and HLA in healthy donors. Profiled with immunoSEQ multiplex PCR; TCRdb holds only in-frame clones, not every one. The sample has about 250,000 clones, roughly 90% seen once; the top ten hold more than 10%. Sequencing input: PBMCs. The receptors were gathered from a man younger than 35 in good health and CMV-seropositive.

The chain couples TRBV19 to TRBJ2-7; 8 bases line up with TRBD1. Trimming took 4 bases from V and 0 from J; bases not matched to a gene: 5. The CDR3 is made up of 15 amino acids. Germline CDR1 reads LNHDA; CDR2 reads SQIVND (reference sequence). This CDR3 is CASSTAGQVSYEQYF. Written as DNA, the CDR3 is TGTGCCAGTAGTACGGCGGGACAGGTCTCCTACGAGCAGTACTTC.

The genes are TRBV6-5 and TRBJ2-2, with D possibly called TRBD1 or TRBD2 (5 bases each). The ends were cut back, 3 bases at V and 1 base at J, with 6 bases in the middle. The length of the CDR3 is 14 residues. From germline, CDR1 is MNHEY and CDR2 SVGAGI. The CDR3: CASSYGGNTGELFF. The CDR3 bases are TGTGCCAGCAGTTATGGGGGGAACACCGGGGAGCTGTTTTTT.

The chain uses TRBV27 and TRBJ2-7; 10 nucleotides align to TRBD2. CDR3 length: 15 residues. With 3 bases clipped from V and 0 bases from J, the junction kept 2 bases outside the gene matches. Germline CDR1 and CDR2: MNHEY and SMNVEV (reference sequence). Written as DNA, the CDR3 is TGTGCCAGCAGTTTCTTAGCGGGAGGCTCCTACGAGCAGTACTTC. It codes for CASSFLAGGSYEQYF.

This sequence joins TRBV29-1 and TRBJ2-4, with D maybe TRBD1 (5 bases). Trimming removed 4 bases from V and 1 base from J, with 11 bases in between. The length of the CDR3 is 14 residues. The germline gives CDR1 SQVTM, CDR2 ANQGSEA. The CDR3 region has the DNA TGCAGCGTTGTTGGGCAGGGCGCCAAAAACATTCAGTACTTC. Translated: CSVVGQGAKNIQYF.

The chain couples TRBV6-1 to TRBJ1-5; D gene unclear. V was cut by 7 bases and J by 2 bases, with 15 bases left in between. The CDR3 length is 15 residues. CDR1 MNHNS and CDR2 SASEGT come from the germline V gene. Here the CDR3 reads CASTPTAVGNQPQHF. CDR3 coding DNA: TGTGCCAGCACCCCTACGGCGGTAGGCAATCAGCCCCAGCATTTT.

The gene calls are TRBV6-1 and TRBJ2-5, with D possibly being TRBD2 (6 bases). This CDR3 is built from 14 residues. Between the trimmed V and J ends, which lost 6 bases and 3 bases, there was a span of 14 bases. Germline V gene lookup returns CDR1 MNHNS and CDR2 SASEGT. In nucleotides, the CDR3 is TGTGCCAGCAGGGAGGGGTTAGCTGAAGAGACCCAGTACTTC. Residues: CASREGLAEETQYF.

This chain connects TRBV28 to TRBJ1-2; TRBD1 matches at 8 bases. The CDR3 has 13 residues. Germline trimming cut 7 bases from V and 8 bases from J; bases unmatched to any gene: 9. In germline, CDR1 is MDHEN, CDR2 SYDVKM. CDR3 nucleotide sequence: TGTGCCAGCACTCGCGCCCAGGGGGCGGGCTACACCTTC. This codes for CASTRAQGAGYTF.

This clone was found once. The chain combines TRBV5-1 with TRBJ1-3; TRBD1 might be the D (5 bases). CDR3 length: 14 residues. The V and J ends lost 6 bases and 1 base respectively, with 11 bases between them. Germline assignment: CDR1 SGHRS and CDR2 YFSETQ. CDR3 sequence reads: CASNEEGSGNTIYF. The DNA for the CDR3 is TGCGCCAGCAACGAGGAGGGGTCTGGAAACACCATATATTTT.